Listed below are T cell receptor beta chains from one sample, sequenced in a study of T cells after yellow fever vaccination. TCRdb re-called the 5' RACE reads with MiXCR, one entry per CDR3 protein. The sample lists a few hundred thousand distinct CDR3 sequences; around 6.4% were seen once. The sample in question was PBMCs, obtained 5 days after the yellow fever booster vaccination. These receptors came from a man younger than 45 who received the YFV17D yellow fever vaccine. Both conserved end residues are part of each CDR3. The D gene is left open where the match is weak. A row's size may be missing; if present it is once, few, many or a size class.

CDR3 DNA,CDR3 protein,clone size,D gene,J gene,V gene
TGTGCCTGGAGTGGGGGCGTCGGGGAGCTGTTTTTT,CAWSGGVGELFF,.,.,TRBJ2-2,TRBV30
TGCGCCAGCAGCTTGGTAGCGGGAGGTAGAACAGATACGCAGTATTTT,CASSLVAGGRTDTQYF,few,TRBD2,TRBJ2-3,TRBV5-1
TGTGCCACCCAAGACAAGAATAGCAATCAGCCCCAGCATTTT,CATQDKNSNQPQHF,.,.,TRBJ1-5,TRBV24-1
TGTGCCAGCAGTTGGACAGGGGGCGAGGTCTATGGCTACACCTTC,CASSWTGGEVYGYTF,few,TRBD1,TRBJ1-2,TRBV7-2
TGTGCCAGCACCTTGTCCAGCACTGAAGCTTTCTTT,CASTLSSTEAFF,.,.,TRBJ1-1,TRBV7-2
TGTGCTAGTGGTTCGCCCATACAGCAAACCCGAAACATTCAGTACTTC,CASGSPIQQTRNIQYF,.,.,TRBJ2-4,TRBV12-5
TGCAGTGCTCCACCCCGTTACTCTACAAAGGATGAGCAGTTCTTC,CSAPPRYSTKDEQFF,few,.,TRBJ2-1,TRBV20-1
TGTGCCAGCAGCTTAGATGGTCAACGGCCCCGAGATACGCAGTATTTT,CASSLDGQRPRDTQYF,.,.,TRBJ2-3,TRBV11-2
TGTGCCAGCAGCTTCGGGCAGGGGGCCAGCAATGAGCAGTTCTTC,CASSFGQGASNEQFF,.,TRBD1,TRBJ2-1,TRBV11-3
TGTGCCAGCAGCAAGAATACAGGGGGCCAATCCTACAATGAGCAGTTCTTC,CASSKNTGGQSYNEQFF,.,TRBD1,TRBJ2-1,TRBV4-2
TGTGCCAGCAGCCAAGATCCCGCTTTGGGGACCCAGTACTTC,CASSQDPALGTQYF,few,.,TRBJ2-5,TRBV4-2
TGTGCCAGCTCACCAGCGCAGGGACCCAATGAGCAGTTCTTC,CASSPAQGPNEQFF,.,.,TRBJ2-1,TRBV18
TGTGCCAGCAGTTTCGGGTCGGGAGCTAGCACAGATACGCAGTATTTT,CASSFGSGASTDTQYF,few,.,TRBJ2-3,TRBV27
TGTGCCAGCAGCCAACTTCAGACTGCCCCCTACGAGCAGTACTTC,CASSQLQTAPYEQYF,.,.,TRBJ2-7,TRBV7-6
TGCGCCAGCAGCTTGGGGACAGGGGGCCAAGACATTCAGTACTTC,CASSLGTGGQDIQYF,many,TRBD1,TRBJ2-4,TRBV5-1
TGTGCCAGCAGCTGGGACAGGAATACTAATGAAAAACTGTTTTTT,CASSWDRNTNEKLFF,few,TRBD1,TRBJ1-4,TRBV7-9
TGTGCCAGCAGCCAAGCGAAAGCATCCTACGAGCAGTACTTC,CASSQAKASYEQYF,few,.,TRBJ2-7,TRBV14
TGTGCCAGCTCACCATCGACATACAATGAGCAGTTCTTC,CASSPSTYNEQFF,many,.,TRBJ2-1,TRBV18
TGCGCCAGCAGCCAAGACTGGACCTTGGCAGATACGCAGTATTTT,CASSQDWTLADTQYF,.,.,TRBJ2-3,TRBV4-3
TGTGCCAGTAAACTTGGAATCTCCTACAATGAGCAGTTCTTC,CASKLGISYNEQFF,.,.,TRBJ2-1,TRBV11-1
TGTGCCAGCAGTTCGTGGGCCCCTGGGGCCAACGTCCTGACTTTC,CASSSWAPGANVLTF,many,.,TRBJ2-6,TRBV12-3/TRBV12-4
TGTGCCAGCAGTTACTCGCAGGGCGCTAACTACGAGCAGTACTTC,CASSYSQGANYEQYF,.,.,TRBJ2-7,TRBV6-5
TGCGCCAGCAGTGATCTTCTAGCTACAGATACGCAGTATTTT,CASSDLLATDTQYF,few,.,TRBJ2-3,TRBV10-2
TGTGCCAGCAGCTTTAGCGGGAGGGGATACGAGCAGTACTTC,CASSFSGRGYEQYF,many,TRBD2,TRBJ2-7,TRBV7-2
TGTGCCAGCAGTTACTACGGGACGGATACCTACGAGCAGTACTTC,CASSYYGTDTYEQYF,.,.,TRBJ2-7,TRBV6-5
TGTGCCAGCAGCTACGGGAGCAACACCTACAATGAGCAGTTCTTC,CASSYGSNTYNEQFF,many,.,TRBJ2-1,TRBV12-3/TRBV12-4